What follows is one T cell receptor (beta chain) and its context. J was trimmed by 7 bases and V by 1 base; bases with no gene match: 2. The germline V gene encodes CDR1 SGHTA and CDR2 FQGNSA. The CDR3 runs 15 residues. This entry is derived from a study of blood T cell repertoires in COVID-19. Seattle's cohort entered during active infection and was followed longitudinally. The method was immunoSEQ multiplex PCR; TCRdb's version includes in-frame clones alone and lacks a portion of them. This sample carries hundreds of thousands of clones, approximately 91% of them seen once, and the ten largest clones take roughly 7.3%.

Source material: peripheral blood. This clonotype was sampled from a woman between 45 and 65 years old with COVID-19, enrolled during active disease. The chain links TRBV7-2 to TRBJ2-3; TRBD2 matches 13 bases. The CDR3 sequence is CASSLGTSGGHTQYF. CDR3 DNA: TGTGCCAGCAGCTTAGGGACTAGCGGGGGCCATACGCAGTATTTT.